These 3 T cell receptor beta chains share one sample of origin, sequenced in a study of CD8+ T cells in alopecia areata. After isolation, RNA underwent reverse transcription to generate cDNA as the sequencing template. TCRdb's table, derived via immunoSEQ multiplex PCR, lists solely in-frame clones and lacks some. The data hold 150,000 to 200,000 clones, with roughly 66% observed a single time. The treatment was: oral pan-JAK inhibitor, 5-10 mg twice daily. Sequencing was performed on CD4+ T cells sorted from blood, taken at week 24, from a patient treated with tofacitinib. Receptors originate from a human donor with alopecia areata.

V usage is TRBV30 and J usage is TRBJ2-3, with D hard to call. V lost 4 bases to trimming and J lost 4 bases, with 12 bases between them. Germline values: CDR1 GTSNPN, CDR2 SVGIG (reference sequence). The CDR3 has 13 residues. In DNA form, the CDR3 reads TGTGCCTGGACCCAGCCAAATGCAGATACGCAGTATTTT. Translation gives CAWTQPNADTQYF.

This rearrangement joins TRBV18 to TRBJ2-1; D perhaps matches TRBD2 (5 bases). The V gene lost 3 bases and the J gene lost 6 bases, with 15 bases spanning the gap. The CDR3 extends over 15 amino acids. Germline loops: CDR1 KGHSH, CDR2 LQKENI. The CDR3: CASSPDRGGRNEQFF. In DNA form, the CDR3 reads TGTGCCAGCTCACCGGATCGGGGTGGTCGCAATGAGCAGTTCTTC.

This clone was seen a handful of times. The rearrangement links TRBV9 to TRBJ2-7; a possible D gene is TRBD2 (6 bases). The CDR3 runs to 14 residues. Per the germline V gene, CDR1 is SGDLS and CDR2 is YYNGEE. V shed 0 bases and J shed 3 bases, with 10 bases lying between them. The chain's CDR3 is CASSVARLVYEQYF. The CDR3 nucleotides are TGTGCCAGCAGCGTAGCGAGACTAGTCTACGAGCAGTACTTC.